This TCR beta chain was documented in a study of blood T cell repertoires in COVID-19. The wider study: Samples taken during acute and convalescent COVID-19 were collected in the United States, Italy and Spain.

Between the trimmed V and J ends, which lost 5 bases and 4 bases, there was a span of 17 bases. The CDR3 runs 15 residues. The germline gives CDR1 SGHTA, CDR2 FQGNSA. Across roughly 25 US areas, participants ranged in age from roughly 18 to 95 years. Cohort 3 recovered donors had two negative PCRs, clearance, or symptom resolution. This clone was seen ten or more times. Profiling relied on immunoSEQ multiplex PCR, and the TCRdb table lists in-frame clones only, not all of them. The data hold about 400,000 clones, with over 85% observed a single time. Sequencing used PBMCs or T cells enriched from blood (not recorded which). The chain uses TRBV7-2 and TRBJ1-1, with D perhaps TRBD1 (6 bases). The sequence was collected from a woman between 25 and 40 years old who had recovered from COVID-19. This CDR3 is CASSPFMGAGTEAFF. The CDR3 DNA reads TGTGCCAGCAGCCCCTTCATGGGGGCGGGCACTGAAGCTTTCTTT.